One and the same sample provided the 17 T cell receptor beta chains below, sequenced in a study of regulatory T cells in long-lasting Graves disease. Investigators prepared the TCR beta libraries by applying iRepertoire HTBI primers and Arm-PCR of CDR3 regions. TCRdb re-analysed the multiplex PCR reads in MiXCR, keeping a single row per CDR3 protein. Of 350,000 to 550,000 distinct CDR3 sequences listed, roughly 15% are singletons. The time point was: newly diagnosed GD, antithyroid drugs for less than 3 months. With RNA extracted from PBMCs as input, the TCR library was made. These records were also assigned to another study, of T cells in Graves' hyperthyroidism and ophthalmopathy.

Sample: peripheral blood mononuclear cells (PBMCs), taken at new diagnosis, from a patient treated with antithyroid drugs. The receptors shown here come from a woman aged 50 to 60 with Graves disease.

This clonotype has just a few counts. This sequence joins TRBV19 and TRBJ1-2; TRBD1 matches at 8 bases. Trimming cost V 3 bases and J 5 bases; bases outside gene matches: 11. This CDR3 is 16 amino acids long. The germline V gene has CDR1 LNHDA and CDR2 SQIVND (reference sequence). As DNA, the CDR3 is TGTGCCAGTAGTATCACAAGGACAGGGATGGCATATGGCTACACCTTC. Translated, it gives CASSITRTGMAYGYTF.

The table lists this clonotype with many counts. The rearrangement links TRBV3-1 to TRBJ2-3; the match to TRBD2 covers 7 bases. V was clipped by 4 bases and J by 0 bases; unmatched bases: 25. The length of the CDR3 is 22 residues. CDR1 and CDR2 from the germline V gene are LGHDT and YNNKEL (reference sequence). CDR3 amino acids: CASSRKIALWRGRRTSTDTQYF. The CDR3 region has the DNA TGTGCCAGCAGCCGTAAGATCGCCCTGTGGCGGGGGAGGCGCACTAGCACAGATACGCAGTATTTT.

The rearrangement joins TRBV11-2 to TRBJ2-7; TRBD1 agrees at 8 bases. V was pared by 0 bases and J by 4 bases, with 5 bases of the junction left unmatched. Germline-derived CDR1 and CDR2 are SGHAT and FQNNGV. CDR3 size: 15 residues. The CDR3 sequence: CASSLDQGAFYEQYF. In DNA form, the CDR3 reads TGTGCCAGCAGCTTAGATCAGGGGGCGTTTTACGAGCAGTACTTC.

This clonotype appeared many times. The J gene is TRBJ2-5, the V gene TRBV20-1; D uncertain. Trimming left V 3 bases short and J 1 base short, with 12 bases between. The CDR3 totals 14 residues. Germline CDR1 DFQATT, CDR2 SNEGSKA (reference sequence). The CDR3 protein is CSASRATGQETQYF. CDR3 DNA: TGCAGTGCTAGTAGGGCGACGGGCCAAGAGACCCAGTACTTC.

This rearrangement joins TRBV6-2 or TRBV6-3 to TRBJ2-7; D is perhaps TRBD2 (5 bases). Germline-derived CDR1 and CDR2 are MNHEY and SVGEGT. This CDR3 contains 17 residues. The V end lost 7 bases, the J end lost 0 bases, and 22 bases lay between the germline ends. Here the CDR3 reads CASNEGLGLADSYEQYF. CDR3 in DNA: TGTGCCAGCAACGAAGGGCTAGGGCTAGCCGACTCCTACGAGCAGTACTTC.

This clonotype appeared once. A read error is possible here, since a much larger clone lies one base away. The chain is built from TRBV2 and TRBJ1-4; 11 nucleotides line up with TRBD1. Germline CDR1 SNHLY, CDR2 FYNNEI. This CDR3 region has 14 residues. CDR3 DNA sequence: TGTGCCAGCAGGCGGGGACAGGGGGTTGAAAAACTGCTTTTT. Its translation is CASRRGQGVEKLLF.

This clonotype was picked up many times. This chain links TRBV28 with TRBJ1-4; D is unresolved. The ends were cut back, 6 bases at V and 0 bases at J, with 8 bases in the middle. Germline values: CDR1 MDHEN, CDR2 SYDVKM. This CDR3 comprises 14 residues. The DNA of the CDR3 is TGTGCCAGCAGCTTGGTGGCAACTAATGAAAAACTGTTTTTT. Amino acid sequence: CASSLVATNEKLFF.

This chain links TRBV5-6 with TRBJ2-7, with 10 bases fitting TRBD1. Trimming at V came to 7 bases and at J to 5 bases, leaving 9 bases not matched to a gene. The V gene's germline CDR1 is SGHDT and CDR2 YYEEEE. This CDR3 spans 14 amino acids. The CDR3 coding sequence is TGTGCCAGCTGGTCCGGGACAGGGGTCCACGAGCAGTACTTC. Translating gives CASWSGTGVHEQYF.

The chain combines TRBV12-3 or TRBV12-4 with TRBJ2-7; 8 bases are shared with TRBD2. V was pared by 5 bases and J by 3 bases, with 9 bases of the junction left unmatched. The CDR3 is 15 residues long. CDR3 protein: CASSTGLASGYEQYF. CDR3 sequence (DNA): TGTGCCAGCAGTACCGGACTAGCTAGTGGCTACGAGCAGTACTTC.

At least ten counts were recorded for this clonotype. J is TRBJ2-5 and V is TRBV12-3 or TRBV12-4; 7 bases are shared with TRBD1. This CDR3 is 12 amino acids long. Unmatched junction bases numbered 11, after V lost 6 bases and J lost 13 bases. CDR3 in amino acids: CASSLGTDDPYF. The CDR3 DNA follows: TGTGCCAGCAGCCTGGGGACAGACGATCCGTACTTC.

V gene TRBV25-1 combines with J gene TRBJ1-6; no clear D. Germline CDR1 and CDR2: MGHDK and SYGVNS. The ends were cut back, 0 bases at V and 7 bases at J, with 4 bases in the middle. CDR3 length: 13 residues. CDR3 amino acids: CASSEYSNSPLHF. CDR3 nucleotide sequence: TGTGCCAGCAGTGAATATTCAAATTCACCCCTCCACTTT.

Many counts were recorded for this clonotype. The genes are TRBV2 and TRBJ2-4; tentative D call: TRBD1 (6 bases). There are 14 residues in the CDR3. CDR1 is SNHLY, CDR2 FYNNEI, per germline. V lost 9 bases to trimming and J lost 6 bases, with 18 bases between them. The CDR3 coding sequence is TGTGCCAGTTCTGAAGCAGTAGGGGGAAACATTCAGTACTTC. Its protein is CASSEAVGGNIQYF.

This clonotype was counted between two and nine times. This chain connects TRBV6-5 to TRBJ2-4; D gene uncertain. V lost 2 bases and J lost 8, with 16 bases in between. In germline, CDR1 is MNHEY, CDR2 SVGAGI. The CDR3 has 15 residues. This chain's CDR3 is CASSYVGDNGDIQYF. In nucleotides, the CDR3 is TGTGCCAGCAGTTACGTGGGCGATAATGGGGACATTCAGTACTTC.

Many counts were recorded for this clonotype. This chain uses TRBV29-1 with TRBJ2-1; D might be TRBD1 (6 bases). The V gene's germline CDR1 is SQVTM and CDR2 ANQGSEA. CDR3 length: 14 residues. With 3 bases removed from V and 4 bases from J, the gap between germline ends came to 13 bases. CDR3 bases: TGCAGCGTTGACCGTCCGACAGGTTACAATGAGCAGTTCTTC. Protein: CSVDRPTGYNEQFF.

This clonotype was detected many times. The CDR3 loop is CASSEVQPLAGGPCYF. For the CDR3, the DNA is TGTGCCAGCAGTGAAGTGCAACCACTAGCGGGAGGGCCCTGCTACTTC. The V gene is TRBV2, the J gene TRBJ2-5, with 13 bases lining up with TRBD2. Unmatched junction bases numbered 13, after V lost 1 base and J lost 14 bases. Per germline, CDR1 SNHLY and CDR2 FYNNEI. This CDR3 is built from 16 residues.

This clonotype appeared a few times. This may be a read error: a much more frequent sequence differs by one nucleotide. The chain employs TRBV11-2 and TRBJ1-4; D gene ambiguous. Trimming shortened V by 5 bases and J by 10 bases, and 17 bases separated the two germline ends. The CDR3 has 14 residues. Germline V gene sequence: CDR1 SGHAT, CDR2 FQNNGV. CDR3 region: CASSTPSGVGKLFF. Here the CDR3 DNA reads TGTGCCAGCAGCACACCGAGCGGGGTCGGAAAACTGTTTTTT.

This clonotype showed up just a few times. V gene TRBV2 combines with J gene TRBJ2-1; D unresolved. The CDR3 spans 13 residues. Deletions cut 10 bases from V and 0 bases from J, with 10 bases between. CDR1 is SNHLY, CDR2 FYNNEI, per germline. Here the CDR3 DNA reads TGTGCCACCAACTTAGGCTCCTACAATGAGCAGTTCTTC. Protein: CATNLGSYNEQFF.